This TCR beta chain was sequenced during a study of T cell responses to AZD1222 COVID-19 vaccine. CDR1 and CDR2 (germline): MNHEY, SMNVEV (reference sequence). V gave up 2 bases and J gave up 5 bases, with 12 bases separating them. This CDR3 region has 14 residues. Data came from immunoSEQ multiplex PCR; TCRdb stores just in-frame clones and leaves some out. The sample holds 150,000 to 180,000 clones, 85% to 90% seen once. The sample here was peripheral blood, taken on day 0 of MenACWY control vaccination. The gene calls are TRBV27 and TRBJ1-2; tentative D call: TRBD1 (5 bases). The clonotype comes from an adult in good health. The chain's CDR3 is CASSLQGGPYGYTF. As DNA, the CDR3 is TGTGCCAGCAGTTTACAGGGTGGGCCGTATGGCTACACCTTC.